This T cell receptor beta chain was retrieved from a study of regulatory dendritic cells for organ transplantation. Memory T cells were CD45RO+, naive were CD45RA+, sorted by FACS. The germline V gene has CDR1 MNHEY and CDR2 SVGAGI. The CDR3 is 12 amino acids. Produced via immunoSEQ multiplex PCR; TCRdb's table is partial and in-frame only. Counted here are 25,000 to 30,000 clones, roughly 80% occurring once; the ten biggest clones make up approximately 0.1%. Material for sequencing was naive CD4+ T cells from blood. Subset described: CD45RA+ naive T cells. The sequence came from a human donor in good health. V is TRBV6-5 and J is TRBJ2-7, with TRBD2 as a possible D gene (6 bases). The CDR3 spells CVVGLSSYEQYF. The CDR3, as DNA: TGTGTAGTGGGACTTTCTTCCTACGAGCAGTACTTC.